This TCR beta chain was captured in a study of cytomegalovirus exposure and HLA in healthy donors. Primers: 60 Vbeta forward and 13 Jbeta reverse. The method was immunoSEQ multiplex PCR; TCRdb's version includes in-frame clones alone and lacks a portion of them. This table holds 120,000 to 150,000 clones, about three quarters found once. Per germline, CDR1 SGHNT and CDR2 YYREEE (reference sequence). This CDR3 is 16 amino acids long. J gave up 4 bases and V 3 bases, and 2 bases lay outside the gene matches. This TCR came from a male donor in good health and CMV-seropositive. The sample was PBMCs. The J gene is TRBJ2-1, the V gene TRBV5-4; TRBD2 matches at 15 bases. The DNA of the CDR3 is TGTGCCAGCAGCTACGGACTAGCGGGAGGGTACAATGAGCAGTTCTTC. Its protein product is CASSYGLAGGYNEQFF.